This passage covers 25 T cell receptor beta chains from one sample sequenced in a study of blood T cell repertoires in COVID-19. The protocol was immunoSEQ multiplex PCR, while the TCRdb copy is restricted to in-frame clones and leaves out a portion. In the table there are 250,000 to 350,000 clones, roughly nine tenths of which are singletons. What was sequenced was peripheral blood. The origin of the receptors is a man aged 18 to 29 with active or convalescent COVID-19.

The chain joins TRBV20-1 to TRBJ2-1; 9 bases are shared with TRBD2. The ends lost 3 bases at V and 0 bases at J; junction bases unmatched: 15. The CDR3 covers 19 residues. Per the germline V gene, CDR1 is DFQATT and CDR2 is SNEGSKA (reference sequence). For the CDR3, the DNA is TGCAGTGCTAGTGATCGCGGGAGGGCCTTTATGGACTCCTACAATGAGCAGTTCTTC. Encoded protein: CSASDRGRAFMDSYNEQFF.

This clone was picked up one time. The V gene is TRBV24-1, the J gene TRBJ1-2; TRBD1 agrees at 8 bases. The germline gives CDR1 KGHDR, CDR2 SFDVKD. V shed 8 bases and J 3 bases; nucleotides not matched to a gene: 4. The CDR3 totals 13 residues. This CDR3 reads CATNDRGDYGYTF. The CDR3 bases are TGTGCCACCAATGACAGGGGAGACTATGGCTACACCTTC.

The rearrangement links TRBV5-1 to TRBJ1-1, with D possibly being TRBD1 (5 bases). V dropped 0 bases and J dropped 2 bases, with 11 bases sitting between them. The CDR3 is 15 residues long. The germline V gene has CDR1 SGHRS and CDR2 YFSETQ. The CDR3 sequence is CASSLAGGINTEAFF. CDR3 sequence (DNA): TGCGCCAGCAGCTTGGCCGGGGGGATAAACACTGAAGCTTTCTTT.

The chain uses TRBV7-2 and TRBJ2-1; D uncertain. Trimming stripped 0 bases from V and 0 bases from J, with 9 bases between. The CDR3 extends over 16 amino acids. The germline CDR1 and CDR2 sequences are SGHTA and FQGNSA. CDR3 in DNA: TGTGCCAGCAGCTTAGCTCTCCTAACCTCCTACAATGAGCAGTTCTTC. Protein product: CASSLALLTSYNEQFF.

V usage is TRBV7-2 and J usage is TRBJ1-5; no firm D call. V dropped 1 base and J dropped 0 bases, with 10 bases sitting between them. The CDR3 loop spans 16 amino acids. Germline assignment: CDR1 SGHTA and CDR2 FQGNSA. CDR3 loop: CASSLERRNSNQPQHF. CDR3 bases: TGTGCCAGCAGCTTAGAAAGGAGAAATAGCAATCAGCCCCAGCATTTT.

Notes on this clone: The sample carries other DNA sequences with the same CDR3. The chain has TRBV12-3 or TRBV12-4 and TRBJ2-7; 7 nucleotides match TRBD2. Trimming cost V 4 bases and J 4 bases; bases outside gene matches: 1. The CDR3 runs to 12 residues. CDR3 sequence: CASSSGGYEQYF. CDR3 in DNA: TGTGCCAGCAGTTCGGGAGGATACGAGCAGTACTTC.

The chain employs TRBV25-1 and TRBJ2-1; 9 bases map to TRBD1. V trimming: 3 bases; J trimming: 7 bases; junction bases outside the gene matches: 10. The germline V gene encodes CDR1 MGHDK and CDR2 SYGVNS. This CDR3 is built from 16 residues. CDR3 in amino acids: CASSDKGQGEFNEQFF. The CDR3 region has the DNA TGTGCCAGCAGTGATAAGGGACAGGGAGAATTTAATGAGCAGTTCTTC.

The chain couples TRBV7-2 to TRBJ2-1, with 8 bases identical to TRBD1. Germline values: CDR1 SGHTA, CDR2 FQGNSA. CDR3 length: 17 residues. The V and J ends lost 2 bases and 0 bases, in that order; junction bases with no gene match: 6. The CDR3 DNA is TGTGCCAGCAGCTTAAGAGGGACAGGACCCTCCTACAATGAGCAGTTCTTC. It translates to CASSLRGTGPSYNEQFF.

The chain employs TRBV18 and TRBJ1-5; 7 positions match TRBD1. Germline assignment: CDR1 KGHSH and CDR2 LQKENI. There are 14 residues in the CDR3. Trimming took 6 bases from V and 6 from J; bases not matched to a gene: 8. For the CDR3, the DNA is TGTGCCAGCTCTCCGGGACAGACCCCTCAGCCCCAGCATTTT. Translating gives CASSPGQTPQPQHF. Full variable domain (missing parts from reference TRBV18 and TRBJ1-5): NAGVMQNPRHLVRRRGQEARLRCSPMKGHSHVYWYRQLPEEGLKFMVYLQKENIIDESGMPKERFSAEFPKEGPSILRIQQVVRGDSAAYFCASSPGQTPQPQHFGDGTRLSIL.

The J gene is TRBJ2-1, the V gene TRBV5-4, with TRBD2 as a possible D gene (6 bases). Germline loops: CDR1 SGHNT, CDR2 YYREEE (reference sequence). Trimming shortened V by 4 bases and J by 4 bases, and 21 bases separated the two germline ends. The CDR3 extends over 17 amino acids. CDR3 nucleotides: TGTGCCAGCAGCCCCACCCGGGGTAGCGGAGTATACAATGAGCAGTTCTTC. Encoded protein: CASSPTRGSGVYNEQFF.

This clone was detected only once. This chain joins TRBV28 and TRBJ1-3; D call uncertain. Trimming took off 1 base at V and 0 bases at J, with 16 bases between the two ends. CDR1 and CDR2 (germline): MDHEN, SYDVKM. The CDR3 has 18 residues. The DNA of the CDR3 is TGTGCCAGCAGTTTATCCCTGGCCCTAGGTCTCTCTGGAAACACCATATATTTT. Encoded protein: CASSLSLALGLSGNTIYF.

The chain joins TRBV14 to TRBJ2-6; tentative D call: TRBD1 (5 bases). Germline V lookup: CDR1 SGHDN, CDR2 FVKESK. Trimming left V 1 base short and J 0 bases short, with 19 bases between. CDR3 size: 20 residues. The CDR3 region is CASSQVSRGPPGSGANVLTF. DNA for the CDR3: TGTGCCAGCAGCCAAGTTTCAAGGGGCCCCCCGGGCTCTGGGGCCAACGTCCTGACTTTC.

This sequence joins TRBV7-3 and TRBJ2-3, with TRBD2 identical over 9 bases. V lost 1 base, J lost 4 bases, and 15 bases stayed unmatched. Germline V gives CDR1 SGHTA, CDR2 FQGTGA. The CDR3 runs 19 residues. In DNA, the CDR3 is TGTGCCAGCAGCTTAAGCGCGGTTGCGGGAGGGCCTCGGGCAGATACGCAGTATTTT. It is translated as CASSLSAVAGGPRADTQYF.

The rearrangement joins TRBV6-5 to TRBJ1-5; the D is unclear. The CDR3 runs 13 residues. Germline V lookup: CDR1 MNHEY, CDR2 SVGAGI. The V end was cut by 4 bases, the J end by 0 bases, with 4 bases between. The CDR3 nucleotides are TGTGCCAGCAGTTGGAGTAGCAATCAGCCCCAGCATTTT. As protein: CASSWSSNQPQHF.

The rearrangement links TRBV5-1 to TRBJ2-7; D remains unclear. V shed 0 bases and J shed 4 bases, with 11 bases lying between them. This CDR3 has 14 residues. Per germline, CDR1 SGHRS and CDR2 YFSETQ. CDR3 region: CASSLGFGAYEQYF. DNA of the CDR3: TGCGCCAGCAGCTTGGGATTCGGAGCTTACGAGCAGTACTTC.

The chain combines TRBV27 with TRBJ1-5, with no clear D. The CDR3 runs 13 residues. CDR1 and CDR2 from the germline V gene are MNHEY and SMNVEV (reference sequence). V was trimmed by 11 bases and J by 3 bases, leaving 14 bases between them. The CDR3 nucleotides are TGTGCCCGCTGGCAGGCTATCAATCAGCCCCAGCATTTT. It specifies CARWQAINQPQHF.

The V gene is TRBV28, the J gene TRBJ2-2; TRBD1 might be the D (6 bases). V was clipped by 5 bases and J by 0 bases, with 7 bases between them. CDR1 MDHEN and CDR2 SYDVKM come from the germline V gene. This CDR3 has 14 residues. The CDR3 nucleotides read TGTGCCAGCAGTGGACAGACGAACACCGGGGAGCTGTTTTTT. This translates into CASSGQTNTGELFF.

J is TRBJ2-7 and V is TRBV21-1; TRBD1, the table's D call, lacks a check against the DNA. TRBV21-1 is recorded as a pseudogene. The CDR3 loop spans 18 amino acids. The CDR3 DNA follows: TGTGCCAGCAGCAACATGGCTCCGTGGGGGCTATCAAACGACGAGCAGTACTTC. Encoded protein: CASSNMAPWGLSNDEQYF.

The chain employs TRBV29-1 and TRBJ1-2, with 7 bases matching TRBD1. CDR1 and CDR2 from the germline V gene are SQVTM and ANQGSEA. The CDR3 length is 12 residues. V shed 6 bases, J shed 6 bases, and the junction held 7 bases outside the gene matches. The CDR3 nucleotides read TGCAGCGTGGACAGGACAGTGGATGGCTACACCTTC. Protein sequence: CSVDRTVDGYTF.

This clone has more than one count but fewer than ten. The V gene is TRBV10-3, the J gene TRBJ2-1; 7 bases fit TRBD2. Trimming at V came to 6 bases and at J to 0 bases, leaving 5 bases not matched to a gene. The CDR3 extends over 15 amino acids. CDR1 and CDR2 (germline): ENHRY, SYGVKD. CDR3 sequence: CAIRPSGSSYNEQFF. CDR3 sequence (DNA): TGTGCCATCAGGCCTAGCGGAAGCTCCTACAATGAGCAGTTCTTC.

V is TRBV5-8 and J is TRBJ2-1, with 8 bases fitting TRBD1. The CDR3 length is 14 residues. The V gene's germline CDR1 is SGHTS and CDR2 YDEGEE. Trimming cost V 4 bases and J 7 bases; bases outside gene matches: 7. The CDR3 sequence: CASSPRTGLNEQFF. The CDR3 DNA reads TGTGCCAGCAGCCCCCGGACAGGGTTAAATGAGCAGTTCTTC.

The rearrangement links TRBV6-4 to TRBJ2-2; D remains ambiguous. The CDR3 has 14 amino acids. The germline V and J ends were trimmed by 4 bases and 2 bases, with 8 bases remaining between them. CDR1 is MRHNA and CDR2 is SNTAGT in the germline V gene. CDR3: CASSVELNTGELFF. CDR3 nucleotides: TGTGCCAGCAGTGTAGAGCTAAACACCGGGGAGCTGTTTTTT.

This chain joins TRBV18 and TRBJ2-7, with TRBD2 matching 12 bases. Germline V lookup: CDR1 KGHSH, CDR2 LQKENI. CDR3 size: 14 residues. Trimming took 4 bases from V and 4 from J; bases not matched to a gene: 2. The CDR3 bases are TGTGCCAGCTCACGGACTAGCGGGAAATACGAGCAGTACTTC. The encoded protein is CASSRTSGKYEQYF.

The CDR3, as DNA: TGTGCCAGCAGCTTGTACCAGGGGAGTACTGAAGCTTTCTTT. It translates to CASSLYQGSTEAFF. The chain recombines TRBV5-6 with TRBJ1-1; D may be TRBD1 (6 bases). Trimming stripped 1 base from V and 5 bases from J, with 12 bases between. Germline V CDR1 and CDR2: SGHDT, YYEEEE. This CDR3 is 14 amino acids long.

The CDR3 loop is CASSRTSGSQETQYF. CDR3 nucleotides: TGTGCCAGCTCACGGACTAGCGGGAGCCAAGAGACCCAGTACTTC. The gene calls are TRBV18 and TRBJ2-5; 13 bases map to TRBD2. Germline lookup yields CDR1 KGHSH and CDR2 LQKENI. The CDR3 spans 15 residues. V lost 4 bases to trimming and J lost 1 base; unmatched junction nucleotides: 0.